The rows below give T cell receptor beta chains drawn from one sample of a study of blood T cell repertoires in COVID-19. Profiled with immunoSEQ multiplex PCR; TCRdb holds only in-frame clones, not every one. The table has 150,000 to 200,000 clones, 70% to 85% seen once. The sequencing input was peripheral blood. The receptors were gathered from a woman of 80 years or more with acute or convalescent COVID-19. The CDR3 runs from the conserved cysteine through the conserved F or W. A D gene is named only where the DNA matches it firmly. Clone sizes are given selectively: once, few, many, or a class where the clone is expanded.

cdr3_nt: TGTGCCAGCAGCTTCGGGCTAGCGGGAGGTAATGAGCAGTTCTTC
cdr3_aa: CASSFGLAGGNEQFF
v_call: TRBV5-6
j_call: TRBJ2-1
clone_size: .
d_call: TRBD2

cdr3_nt: TGCAGCGTTGCTCCGGGAGTTAGAAACAATGAGCAGTTCTTC
cdr3_aa: CSVAPGVRNNEQFF
v_call: TRBV29-1
j_call: TRBJ2-1
clone_size: .
d_call: .

cdr3_nt: TGTGCCAGCAGCTTAGCGCGGCAGGGGGCTGGTGGCACTGAAGCTTTCTTT
cdr3_aa: CASSLARQGAGGTEAFF
v_call: TRBV7-9
j_call: TRBJ1-1
clone_size: .
d_call: TRBD1

cdr3_nt: TGTGCCAGCAGTTTGAGGGCAACCTTGAACACTGAAGCTTTCTTT
cdr3_aa: CASSLRATLNTEAFF
v_call: TRBV6-5
j_call: TRBJ1-1
clone_size: .
d_call: .

cdr3_nt: TGTGCCACCCATGGACAGGCCTATGAAGCTTTCTTT
cdr3_aa: CATHGQAYEAFF
v_call: TRBV6-5
j_call: TRBJ1-1
clone_size: .
d_call: TRBD1

cdr3_nt: TGTGCCAGCGCCAGAGGGTACACTGAAGCTTTCTTT
cdr3_aa: CASARGYTEAFF
v_call: TRBV11-2
j_call: TRBJ1-1
clone_size: .
d_call: .

cdr3_nt: TGTGCCAGCAGACCCGGGATGAACACCGGGGAGCTGTTTTTT
cdr3_aa: CASRPGMNTGELFF
v_call: TRBV11-2
j_call: TRBJ2-2
clone_size: few
d_call: .

cdr3_nt: TGCGCCAGCAGCCAAGATCCTTTGATACAGGGACGGGATGAAAAACTGTTTTTT
cdr3_aa: CASSQDPLIQGRDEKLFF
v_call: TRBV4-1
j_call: TRBJ1-4
clone_size: .
d_call: .

cdr3_nt: TGTGCCAGCAGCTTAGCGAGGGGGGGCTCGGAGAAACTGTTTTTT
cdr3_aa: CASSLARGGSEKLFF
v_call: TRBV7-9
j_call: TRBJ1-4
clone_size: few
d_call: .

cdr3_nt: TGTGCCAGTCAGCAGGGGGGCGAAAAACTGTTTTTT
cdr3_aa: CASQQGGEKLFF
v_call: TRBV28
j_call: TRBJ1-4
clone_size: .
d_call: TRBD1

cdr3_nt: TGTGCCAGCAGCTCCACGGACAGGGCAACCTACGAGCAGTACTTC
cdr3_aa: CASSSTDRATYEQYF
v_call: TRBV5-6
j_call: TRBJ2-7
clone_size: .
d_call: TRBD1

cdr3_nt: TGTGCCAGCAGATCCGTCAGCAATCAGCCCCAGCATTTT
cdr3_aa: CASRSVSNQPQHF
v_call: TRBV2
j_call: TRBJ1-5
clone_size: .
d_call: .

cdr3_nt: TGTGCCACCAGCTCTAGCGGGGGGGCCTACAATGAGCAGTTCTTC
cdr3_aa: CATSSSGGAYNEQFF
v_call: TRBV24-1
j_call: TRBJ2-1
clone_size: .
d_call: TRBD2

cdr3_nt: TGCAGCCTCCGGAGGGGAGGGACAGATACGCAGTATTTT
cdr3_aa: CSLRRGGTDTQYF
v_call: TRBV29-1
j_call: TRBJ2-3
clone_size: .
d_call: TRBD2

cdr3_nt: TGTGCCAGCAGCGTACTAGCGTTCCACGAGCAGTACTTC
cdr3_aa: CASSVLAFHEQYF
v_call: TRBV9
j_call: TRBJ2-7
clone_size: .
d_call: .

cdr3_nt: TGTGCCAGCTCACCGCGTGGACAGGGAAAAGATACGCAGTATTTT
cdr3_aa: CASSPRGQGKDTQYF
v_call: TRBV18
j_call: TRBJ2-3
clone_size: .
d_call: TRBD1

cdr3_nt: TGTGCCAGCAGCGAGGACCCTAAATCTAGCGGGAGCTCCTACAATGAGCAGTTCTTC
cdr3_aa: CASSEDPKSSGSSYNEQFF
v_call: TRBV9
j_call: TRBJ2-1
clone_size: .
d_call: TRBD2

cdr3_nt: TGTGCCTCTTCCGGCGGGCTTGGCCTTGAAGCTTTCTTT
cdr3_aa: CASSGGLGLEAFF
v_call: TRBV9
j_call: TRBJ1-1
clone_size: .
d_call: .

cdr3_nt: TGCGCCAGCAGTCCACTTATCATGGGCAGGGGGCAGACCCAGTACTTC
cdr3_aa: CASSPLIMGRGQTQYF
v_call: TRBV4-1
j_call: TRBJ2-5
clone_size: once
d_call: TRBD1

cdr3_nt: TGTGCCAGCAGCCGCGGATCCTACAATGAGCAGTTCTTC
cdr3_aa: CASSRGSYNEQFF
v_call: TRBV7-9
j_call: TRBJ2-1
clone_size: .
d_call: .

cdr3_nt: TGCGCCAGCAGCTACATCTCCGGACAGGGGGACACCTTC
cdr3_aa: CASSYISGQGDTF
v_call: TRBV5-1
j_call: TRBJ1-2
clone_size: .
d_call: TRBD1

cdr3_nt: TGTGCCAGTAGTGTCAGGGGGTCTTGGGGTCAGCCCCAGCATTTT
cdr3_aa: CASSVRGSWGQPQHF
v_call: TRBV19
j_call: TRBJ1-5
clone_size: .
d_call: TRBD1

cdr3_nt: TGTGCCAGCAGCGTACAGGGAACCTATGGCTACACCTTC
cdr3_aa: CASSVQGTYGYTF
v_call: TRBV9
j_call: TRBJ1-2
clone_size: .
d_call: .

cdr3_nt: TGTGCCAGCAGTACCGGACAGGGCAATCAGCCCCAGCATTTT
cdr3_aa: CASSTGQGNQPQHF
v_call: TRBV2
j_call: TRBJ1-5
clone_size: .
d_call: TRBD1

cdr3_nt: TGTGCCAGCTCACCCGGACAGGGCGACGGCTACACCTTC
cdr3_aa: CASSPGQGDGYTF
v_call: TRBV18
j_call: TRBJ1-2
clone_size: .
d_call: TRBD1

cdr3_nt: TGCGCCAGCAGCGCCATTACTGGCACAGGGGACGGCTACACCTTC
cdr3_aa: CASSAITGTGDGYTF
v_call: TRBV5-1
j_call: TRBJ1-2
clone_size: .
d_call: TRBD1

cdr3_nt: TGTGCCAGCAGCTCTAGCGGGAGTTTGAACAATGAGCAGTTCTTC
cdr3_aa: CASSSSGSLNNEQFF
v_call: TRBV7-2
j_call: TRBJ2-1
clone_size: once
d_call: TRBD2

cdr3_nt: TGTGCCAGCAGCTTAGGAGACAGGCGGCTTTACACTGAAGCTTTCTTT
cdr3_aa: CASSLGDRRLYTEAFF
v_call: TRBV13
j_call: TRBJ1-1
clone_size: .
d_call: .

cdr3_nt: TGTGCCAGCAGCTTAATAGGGGGGAACACTGAAGCTTTCTTT
cdr3_aa: CASSLIGGNTEAFF
v_call: TRBV7-9
j_call: TRBJ1-1
clone_size: .
d_call: .

cdr3_nt: TGCAGCGTCGGACAGGGGGGTAGAGGAGGGATAAACACCGGGGAGCTGTTTTTT
cdr3_aa: CSVGQGGRGGINTGELFF
v_call: TRBV29-1
j_call: TRBJ2-2
clone_size: .
d_call: TRBD1

cdr3_nt: TGCGCCAGCAGCGGCGGACAGGGCGGCTATGGCTACACCTTC
cdr3_aa: CASSGGQGGYGYTF
v_call: TRBV5-1
j_call: TRBJ1-2
clone_size: .
d_call: TRBD1

cdr3_nt: TGTGCCAGCAGCTTAGGAGGACTAGCGGGCGGTGAGCAGTTCTTC
cdr3_aa: CASSLGGLAGGEQFF
v_call: TRBV7-2
j_call: TRBJ2-1
clone_size: .
d_call: TRBD2

cdr3_nt: TGTGCCAGCAGCCCCCGAGGGTACCCGAAAGAGACCCAGTACTTC
cdr3_aa: CASSPRGYPKETQYF
v_call: TRBV9
j_call: TRBJ2-5
clone_size: .
d_call: .

cdr3_nt: TGTGCCAGCAGCTTAGTTTCGGGGACTGAAGCTTTCTTT
cdr3_aa: CASSLVSGTEAFF
v_call: TRBV7-2
j_call: TRBJ1-1
clone_size: .
d_call: .

cdr3_nt: TGTGCCAGCAGCTTCATGACTAGCACAGATACGCAGTATTTT
cdr3_aa: CASSFMTSTDTQYF
v_call: TRBV11-2
j_call: TRBJ2-3
clone_size: .
d_call: .

cdr3_nt: TGCGCCAGCAGCCAAGTCGGGGGGCGGCCCGCCTCCTATAATTCACCCCTCCACTTT
cdr3_aa: CASSQVGGRPASYNSPLHF
v_call: TRBV4-1
j_call: TRBJ1-6
clone_size: .
d_call: .

cdr3_nt: TGTGCCCGGGGGACAGGCTATAATTCACCCCTCCACTTT
cdr3_aa: CARGTGYNSPLHF
v_call: TRBV30
j_call: TRBJ1-6
clone_size: .
d_call: TRBD1

cdr3_nt: TGTGCCAGCAGCCAAGAATGGGGGGATGAGCAGTTCTTC
cdr3_aa: CASSQEWGDEQFF
v_call: TRBV3-1/TRBV3-2
j_call: TRBJ2-1
clone_size: .
d_call: .

cdr3_nt: TGCGCCAGCAGCACAGGGGGGAATGAGCAGTTCTTC
cdr3_aa: CASSTGGNEQFF
v_call: TRBV5-1
j_call: TRBJ2-1
clone_size: few
d_call: TRBD1

cdr3_nt: TGTGCCAGTAGTACACTTAGCGGGAGTAATACCAATGAGCAGTTCTTC
cdr3_aa: CASSTLSGSNTNEQFF
v_call: TRBV19
j_call: TRBJ2-1
clone_size: .
d_call: TRBD2